The 2 T cell receptor beta chains below come from one sample, sequenced in a study of T cell changes during pregnancy in multiple sclerosis. Measured with immunoSEQ multiplex PCR; TCRdb has only the in-frame clones, and not every one. The sample includes 49,000 or so clones, roughly 92% seen only once; the top ten take 4.5% to 5.5%. The sample in question was CD8+ T cells from peripheral blood mononuclear cells, obtained before pregnancy. The receptors stem from a female donor with multiple sclerosis, enrolled in a pregnancy study.

This rearrangement joins TRBV5-5 to TRBJ2-7, with 8 bases lining up with TRBD2. Germline lookup yields CDR1 SGHKS and CDR2 YYEKEE (reference sequence). The CDR3 covers 15 residues. Trimming took 0 bases from V and 3 from J; bases not matched to a gene: 5. In nucleotides, the CDR3 is TGTGCCAGCAGCTTGGACTTAAGCGGGAGCTACGAGCAGTACTTC. This sequence encodes CASSLDLSGSYEQYF.

This sequence joins TRBV29-1 and TRBJ2-7, with D perhaps matching TRBD1 (5 bases). Germline-derived CDR1 and CDR2 are SQVTM and ANQGSEA. The CDR3 consists of 16 residues. Trimming cost V 2 bases and J 2 bases, with 19 bases left between them. CDR3 coding DNA: TGCAGCGTTGAAACTTTAGGACACGGACAAGCCTACGAGCAGTACTTC. This codes for CSVETLGHGQAYEQYF.